This TCR beta chain emerged from a study of neurological immune-mediated disorders. Template-switch 5'RACE cDNA synthesis added a 10-nucleotide unique molecular identifier. One entry per CDR3 protein, called by TCRdb with MiXCR from the 5' RACE reads. This sample carries some 60,000 distinct CDR3 sequences, about 10% of them seen once, and the ten largest clones take 6% to 8.5%. Time point denoted: longitudinal time-point 1 (baseline). The unsorted libraries were generated from a total of 2 million PBMCs, which had been stored in RNAlater at -80 C. The sample holds many counts of this clonotype. Its antigen is undetermined. The CDR3 is made up of 16 amino acids. With V trimmed by 7 bases and J by 10 bases, 14 bases remained unmatched. The study's findings and limits: The absence of any CDR3 amino acid sequence shared by expanded clones across subjects suggests that repertoires were private in all groups. Patients with HTLV-1-associated myelopathy showed the most TCR clonal expansion. Those with multiple sclerosis showed the least, falling below healthy controls.

The source material was PBMCs. V is TRBV12-3 or TRBV12-4 and J is TRBJ2-1, with TRBD1 matching over 12 bases. This receptor was taken from a male donor with HTLV-1-associated myelopathy (HAM/TSP). CDR3 protein: CASTTGTGGPWREQFF. The CDR3 bases are TGTGCCAGCACTACCGGGACAGGGGGCCCCTGGAGGGAGCAGTTCTTC.